The 26 T cell receptor beta chains below were found in one sample sequenced in a study of cytomegalovirus exposure and HLA in healthy donors. Method: immunoSEQ multiplex PCR; TCRdb's copy keeps in-frame clones and lacks some. The data contain some 290,000 clones, roughly 86% of them seen just once; the ten biggest clones take up roughly 0.88%. Sequenced: PBMCs. The receptors here all came from a man aged 25 to 40 in good health and CMV-seronegative.

This rearrangement joins TRBV10-3 to TRBJ2-1; maybe TRBD2 (6 bases). The germline gives CDR1 ENHRY, CDR2 SYGVKD. Trimming removed 0 bases from V and 5 bases from J, with 17 bases in between. The CDR3 sequence is 17 residues long. The CDR3 region is CAISESGGTGGNNEQFF. CDR3 bases: TGTGCCATCAGTGAGTCGGGGGGAACAGGTGGGAACAATGAGCAGTTCTTC.

In its sample, this clone was seen a few times. The genes are TRBV7-9 and TRBJ2-7; D is perhaps TRBD1 (7 bases). CDR3 length: 12 residues. Per the germline V gene, CDR1 is SEHNR and CDR2 is FQNEAQ (reference sequence). In DNA, the CDR3 is TGTGCAGTCTCAGGGGGACTCTACGAGCAGTACTTC. It translates to CAVSGGLYEQYF.

In this sample, this clone turned up once. The chain carries TRBV13 and TRBJ2-3; 13 nucleotides line up with TRBD2. J was trimmed by 0 bases and V by 6 bases; bases with no gene match: 6. The CDR3 sequence is 17 residues long. Per germline, CDR1 PRHDT and CDR2 FYEKMQ (reference sequence). CDR3: CASSPLAGGASTDTQYF. The CDR3, as DNA: TGTGCCAGCAGTCCACTAGCGGGGGGGGCTAGCACAGATACGCAGTATTTT.

The V gene is TRBV19, the J gene TRBJ1-2; D is unclear. The V gene's germline CDR1 is LNHDA and CDR2 SQIVND (reference sequence). The CDR3 covers 11 residues. V gave up 5 bases and J gave up 5 bases, with 6 bases separating them. DNA of the CDR3: TGTGCCAGTAGTTTCAGTTATGGCTACACCTTC. It specifies CASSFSYGYTF.

This sequence joins TRBV9 and TRBJ1-3; TRBD1 is a possible D gene (6 bases). Germline CDR1 reads SGDLS; CDR2 reads YYNGEE. CDR3 size: 16 residues. V shed 4 bases and J shed 3 bases, with 17 bases lying between them. The CDR3 here is CASSKAGGAGGNTIYF. For the CDR3, the DNA is TGTGCCAGCAGCAAAGCTGGGGGGGCAGGTGGAAACACCATATATTTT.

This clone was seen a few times. The CDR3 nucleotides are TGTGCCACCTGGGACAGGGCGATTTCACCCCTCCACTTT. This encodes CATWDRAISPLHF. The J gene is TRBJ1-6, the V gene TRBV19, with 9 bases that match TRBD1. V was pared by 10 bases and J by 9 bases, with 7 bases of the junction left unmatched. Germline CDR1 is LNHDA and CDR2 is SQIVND (reference sequence). This CDR3 has 13 amino acids.

The chain joins TRBV19 to TRBJ2-1; D unresolved. Trimming removed 3 bases at V and 0 bases at J, with 9 bases between. The CDR3 extends over 15 amino acids. Germline V CDR1 and CDR2: LNHDA, SQIVND (reference sequence). This chain's CDR3 is CASSIWADSYNEQFF. CDR3 coding DNA: TGTGCCAGTAGTATTTGGGCAGACTCCTACAATGAGCAGTTCTTC.

The chain recombines TRBV13 with TRBJ1-1, with 10 bases matching TRBD1. Germline CDR1 reads PRHDT; CDR2 reads FYEKMQ (reference sequence). The ends lost 0 bases at V and 5 bases at J; junction bases unmatched: 6. CDR3 length: 16 amino acids. CDR3 DNA: TGTGCCAGCAGCTTAGGGTGGACAGGGGGGGTAACTGAAGCTTTCTTT. Its translation is CASSLGWTGGVTEAFF.

In DNA form, the CDR3 reads TGTGCCATCAGTGCAGTACAGTGGCAGGGGGCGTTTTTT. This translates into CAISAVQWQGAFF. The chain is built from TRBV10-3 and TRBJ1-4; 8 nucleotides agree with TRBD1. This CDR3 is built from 13 residues. The V segment lost 4 bases and the J segment 16 bases; nucleotides outside the gene matches: 11. CDR1 is ENHRY, CDR2 SYGVKD, per germline.

The CDR3 reads CASSSSPGTGSDGYTF. DNA for the CDR3: TGCGCCAGCAGCTCCAGTCCCGGGACAGGGTCTGATGGCTACACCTTC. This chain connects TRBV5-1 to TRBJ1-2; TRBD1 matches at 9 bases. CDR1 is SGHRS, CDR2 YFSETQ, per germline. The CDR3 contains 16 residues. Trimming at V came to 3 bases and at J to 6 bases, leaving 12 bases not matched to a gene.

This chain joins TRBV7-2 and TRBJ1-1, with TRBD1 matching 11 bases. J gave up 4 bases and V 5 bases, and 3 bases lay outside the gene matches. Germline lookup yields CDR1 SGHTA and CDR2 FQGNSA. The CDR3 length is 14 residues. The CDR3 loop is CASSTGTGGTEAFF. The CDR3 bases are TGTGCCAGCAGCACCGGGACAGGGGGCACTGAAGCTTTCTTT.

V and J are TRBV19 and TRBJ1-1; D call uncertain. In germline, CDR1 is LNHDA, CDR2 SQIVND (reference sequence). The CDR3 consists of 13 residues. Trimming took off 6 bases at V and 0 bases at J, with 8 bases between the two ends. DNA for the CDR3: TGTGCCAGTAGCCAGGCGATGAACACTGAAGCTTTCTTT. Its protein product is CASSQAMNTEAFF.

This sequence joins TRBV18 and TRBJ1-2; D is unresolved. Trimming removed 3 bases at V and 4 bases at J, with 9 bases between. Germline V gene sequence: CDR1 KGHSH, CDR2 LQKENI. The CDR3 consists of 13 residues. Written as DNA, the CDR3 is TGTGCCAGCTCACCGTCACGGTTCTATGGCTACACCTTC. Amino acid sequence: CASSPSRFYGYTF.

This sequence joins TRBV9 and TRBJ2-1; 11 bases fit TRBD2. The CDR3 covers 14 residues. Germline CDR1 and CDR2: SGDLS and YYNGEE. V was clipped by 3 bases and J by 6 bases; unmatched bases: 2. CDR3 sequence (DNA): TGTGCCAGCAGCGGGGGACTAGCGGCCAATGAGCAGTTCTTC. Protein product: CASSGGLAANEQFF.

V usage is TRBV7-9 and J usage is TRBJ2-1, with 10 nucleotides matching TRBD2. The CDR3 has 16 amino acids. From germline, CDR1 is SEHNR and CDR2 FQNEAQ (reference sequence). Losses at the gene ends were 1 base for V and 6 bases for J; bases not matched to a gene: 6. As DNA, the CDR3 is TGTGCCAGCAGCTTAGGTAGCGGGGGGCCAAGCAATGAGCAGTTCTTC. Its protein product is CASSLGSGGPSNEQFF.

The chain couples TRBV6-6 to TRBJ2-5; D not resolved. The CDR3 is made up of 13 amino acids. The V gene lost 6 bases and the J gene lost 5 bases, with 13 bases spanning the gap. Germline V CDR1 and CDR2: MNHNY, SVGAGI (reference sequence). DNA of the CDR3: TGTGCCAGCAGCTACCTGAAAAGCGAGACCCAGTACTTC. The encoded protein is CASSYLKSETQYF.

This sequence joins TRBV19 and TRBJ1-5; perhaps TRBD1 as D (5 bases). Trimming shortened V by 0 bases and J by 4 bases, and 19 bases separated the two germline ends. Germline-derived CDR1 and CDR2 are LNHDA and SQIVND (reference sequence). CDR3 size: 18 residues. CDR3 sequence: CASSIEETVLAENQPQHF. As DNA, the CDR3 is TGTGCCAGTAGTATAGAAGAGACAGTACTAGCGGAGAATCAGCCCCAGCATTTT.

The chain recombines TRBV5-1 with TRBJ2-1; 12 bases line up with TRBD2. This CDR3 has 18 residues. V was clipped by 4 bases and J by 6 bases; unmatched bases: 14. CDR1 is SGHRS and CDR2 is YFSETQ in the germline V gene. CDR3 bases: TGCGCCAGCAGCCCCCGACTAGCGGGGGAGGCAGGGCCCAATGAGCAGTTCTTC. Translated: CASSPRLAGEAGPNEQFF.

V is TRBV4-1 and J is TRBJ1-2; the D is unclear. The CDR3 spans 13 residues. Germline V CDR1 and CDR2: MGHRA, YSYEKL. Trimming removed 0 bases from V and 5 bases from J, with 7 bases in between. CDR3 sequence: CASSQDIRYGYTF. The CDR3 DNA reads as TGCGCCAGCAGCCAAGATATCAGATATGGCTACACCTTC.

The J gene is TRBJ1-1, the V gene TRBV20-1, with D possibly being TRBD1 (5 bases). CDR3 length: 11 residues. V lost 8 bases and J lost 11, with 18 bases in between. Germline values: CDR1 DFQATT, CDR2 SNEGSKA (reference sequence). CDR3 nucleotides: TGCAGTACGGACACGGTTTCTGTGGCTTTCTTT. Protein product: CSTDTVSVAFF.

Only one count was recorded for this clone. The chain is built from TRBV10-2 and TRBJ1-2; unclear D gene. Germline CDR1 is WSHSY and CDR2 is SAAADI. The CDR3 contains 13 residues. Trimming left V 4 bases short and J 4 bases short, with 10 bases between. The CDR3 reads CASSVGSLYGYTF. CDR3 nucleotides: TGCGCCAGCAGTGTAGGTAGCCTCTATGGCTACACCTTC.

The chain combines TRBV5-4 with TRBJ2-7; 9 bases agree with TRBD2. J lost 1 base, V lost 3 bases, and 20 bases had no gene match. This CDR3 spans 20 amino acids. Germline values: CDR1 SGHNT, CDR2 YYREEE (reference sequence). CDR3 region: CASSSHRRGSGGNPSYEQYF. The CDR3 coding sequence is TGTGCCAGCAGCTCGCATCGTCGGGGTAGCGGGGGTAACCCTTCCTACGAGCAGTACTTC.

The CDR3 DNA reads as TGTGCCAGCAGCGAAAGACAGAGGAACACTGAAGCTTTCTTT. Protein: CASSERQRNTEAFF. The rearrangement links TRBV11-2 to TRBJ1-1; tentative D call: TRBD1 (5 bases). The CDR3 has 14 residues. Trimming left V 5 bases short and J 1 base short, with 11 bases between. Germline V gives CDR1 SGHAT, CDR2 FQNNGV.

The V call is TRBV2, the J call TRBJ1-1; D might be TRBD1 (5 bases). Germline V lookup: CDR1 SNHLY, CDR2 FYNNEI. Trimming cost V 4 bases and J 5 bases, with 14 bases left between them. This CDR3 has 14 amino acids. CDR3 sequence: CASSATGRFTEAFF. CDR3 nucleotides: TGTGCCAGCAGTGCTACAGGTCGGTTTACTGAAGCTTTCTTT. Full variable domain (missing parts from reference TRBV2 and TRBJ1-1): EPEVTQTPSHQVTQMGQEVILRCVPISNHLYFYWYRQILGQKVEFLVSFYNNEISEKSEIFDDQFSVERPDGSNFTLKIRSTKLEDSAMYFCASSATGRFTEAFFGQGTRLTVV.

This rearrangement joins TRBV5-1 to TRBJ1-2; TRBD1 aligns across 8 bases. CDR3 length equals 14 residues. The germline V gene encodes CDR1 SGHRS and CDR2 YFSETQ. V was clipped by 6 bases and J by 0 bases; unmatched bases: 4. CDR3 coding DNA: TGCGCCAGCAACACAGGGGGGCCTAACTATGGCTACACCTTC. This translates into CASNTGGPNYGYTF.

This clone was recorded once. CDR3 region: CASSEQGRNSPLHF. The CDR3 DNA reads TGTGCCAGTAGTGAACAGGGAAGGAATTCACCCCTCCACTTT. The rearrangement links TRBV19 to TRBJ1-6; a weak D match, TRBD1 (6 bases). Trimming left V 5 bases short and J 7 bases short, with 12 bases between. Germline V gene sequence: CDR1 LNHDA, CDR2 SQIVND (reference sequence). The CDR3 runs 14 residues.